This TCR beta chain was sequenced during a study of technical replicates of blood from a few donors. J lost 4 bases, V lost 2 bases, and 6 bases had no gene match. CDR1 and CDR2 (germline): GTSNPN, SVGIG (reference sequence). This CDR3 is 15 amino acids long. Method: immunoSEQ multiplex PCR; TCRdb's copy keeps in-frame clones and lacks some. The sample records around 72,000 clones, over 95% being singletons. What was sequenced was T cells isolated from PBMCs. The genes are TRBV30 and TRBJ2-2, with 8 bases identical to TRBD1. This clonotype was obtained from a human donor in good health. CDR3 in amino acids: CAWSRGQGITGELFF. Written as DNA, the CDR3 is TGTGCCTGGAGTCGAGGACAGGGAATCACCGGGGAGCTGTTTTTT. Complete variable domain (other parts from reference TRBV30 and TRBJ2-2): SQTIHQWPATLVQPVGSPLSLECTVEGTSNPNLYWYRQAAGRGLQLLFYSVGIGQISSEVPQNLSASRPQDRQFILSSKKLLLSDSGFYLCAWSRGQGITGELFFGEGSRLTVL.